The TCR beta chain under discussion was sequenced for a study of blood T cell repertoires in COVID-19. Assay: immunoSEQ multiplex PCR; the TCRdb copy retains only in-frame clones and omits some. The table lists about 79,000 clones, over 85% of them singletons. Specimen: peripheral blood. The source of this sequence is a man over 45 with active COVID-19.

CDR3 in amino acids: CASTPTGLAYYEQYF. CDR3 sequence (DNA): TGTGCCAGCACTCCAACGGGACTAGCGTACTACGAGCAGTACTTC. J is TRBJ2-7 and V is TRBV3-1 (or the pseudogene TRBV3-2); TRBD2 agrees at 10 bases. Germline V gene sequence: CDR1 LGHDT, CDR2 YNNKEL (reference sequence). The length of the CDR3 is 15 residues. J was trimmed by 3 bases and V by 7 bases; bases with no gene match: 9.